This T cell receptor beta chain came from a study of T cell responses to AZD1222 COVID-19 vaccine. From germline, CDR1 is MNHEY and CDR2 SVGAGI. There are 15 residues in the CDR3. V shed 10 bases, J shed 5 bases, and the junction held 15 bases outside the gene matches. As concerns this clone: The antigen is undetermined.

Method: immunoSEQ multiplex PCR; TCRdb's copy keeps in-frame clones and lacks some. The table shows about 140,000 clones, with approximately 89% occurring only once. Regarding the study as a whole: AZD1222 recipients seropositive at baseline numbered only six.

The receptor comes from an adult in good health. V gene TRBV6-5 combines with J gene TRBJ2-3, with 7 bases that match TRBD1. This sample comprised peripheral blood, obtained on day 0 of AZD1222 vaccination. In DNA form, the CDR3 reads TGTGCCATTTCTTTAGACAGGGTCTCTGGAGATACGCAGTATTTT. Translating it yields CAISLDRVSGDTQYF.